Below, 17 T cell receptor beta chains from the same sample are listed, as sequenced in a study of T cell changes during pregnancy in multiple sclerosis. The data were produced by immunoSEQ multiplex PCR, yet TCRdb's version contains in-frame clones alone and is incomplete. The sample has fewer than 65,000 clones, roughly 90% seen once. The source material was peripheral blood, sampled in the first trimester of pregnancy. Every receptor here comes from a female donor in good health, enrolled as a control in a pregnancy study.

For the CDR3, the DNA is TGTGCCAGCAGCCCCGGGGGTTCCCTCACAGATACGCAGTATTTT. Amino acid sequence: CASSPGGSLTDTQYF. The rearrangement joins TRBV6-6 to TRBJ2-3, with D possibly being TRBD2 (6 bases). The CDR3 is 15 amino acids. V lost 6 bases and J lost 2, with 15 bases in between. Germline V gene data show CDR1 as MNHNY and CDR2 as SVGAGI (reference sequence).

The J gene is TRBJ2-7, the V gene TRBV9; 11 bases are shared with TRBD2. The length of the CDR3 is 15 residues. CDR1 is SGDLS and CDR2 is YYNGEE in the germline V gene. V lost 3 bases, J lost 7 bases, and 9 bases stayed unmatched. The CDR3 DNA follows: TGTGCCAGCAGCGACATAGCGGGAGGGCCGGGTGAGCAGTACTTC. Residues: CASSDIAGGPGEQYF.

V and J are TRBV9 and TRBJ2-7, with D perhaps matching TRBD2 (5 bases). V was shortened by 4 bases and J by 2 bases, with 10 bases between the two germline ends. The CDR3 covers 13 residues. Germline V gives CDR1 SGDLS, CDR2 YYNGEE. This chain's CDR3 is CASSPGETYEQYF. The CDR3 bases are TGTGCCAGCAGCCCCGGGGAGACCTACGAGCAGTACTTC.

In DNA form, the CDR3 reads TGTGCCAGCCCACCTACGGGGGGCTCCTATAATTCACCCCTCCACTTT. Translating it yields CASPPTGGSYNSPLHF. V gene TRBV21-1 combines with J gene TRBJ1-6. TRBV21-1 corresponds to a pseudogene. CDR3 length equals 16 residues.

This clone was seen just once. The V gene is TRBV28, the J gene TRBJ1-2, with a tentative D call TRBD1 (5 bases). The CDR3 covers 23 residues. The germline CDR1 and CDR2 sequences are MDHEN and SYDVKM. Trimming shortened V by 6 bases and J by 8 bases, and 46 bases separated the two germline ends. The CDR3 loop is CASSTPRSAAKREITKGIWGYTF. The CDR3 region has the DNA TGTGCCAGCAGCACCCCCCGGTCGGCAGCGAAACGGGAGATTACCAAGGGGATATGGGGCTACACCTTC.

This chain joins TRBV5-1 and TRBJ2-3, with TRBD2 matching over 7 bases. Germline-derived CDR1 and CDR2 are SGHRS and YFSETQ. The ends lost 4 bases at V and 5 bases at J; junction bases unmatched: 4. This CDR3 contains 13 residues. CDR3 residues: CASSDGGGDTQYF. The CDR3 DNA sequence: TGCGCCAGCAGCGATGGGGGGGGAGATACGCAGTATTTT.

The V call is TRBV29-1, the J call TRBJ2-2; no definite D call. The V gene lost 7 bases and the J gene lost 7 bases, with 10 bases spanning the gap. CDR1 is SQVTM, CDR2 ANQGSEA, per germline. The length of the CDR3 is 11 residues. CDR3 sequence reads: CSARDGGELFF. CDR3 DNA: TGCAGCGCCCGAGATGGCGGGGAGCTGTTTTTT.

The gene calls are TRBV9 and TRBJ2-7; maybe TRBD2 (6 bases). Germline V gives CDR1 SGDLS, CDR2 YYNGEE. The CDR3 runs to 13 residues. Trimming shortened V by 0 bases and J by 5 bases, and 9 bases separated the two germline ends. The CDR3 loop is CASSVGGGHEQYF. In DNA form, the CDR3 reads TGTGCCAGCAGCGTAGGAGGAGGGCACGAGCAGTACTTC.

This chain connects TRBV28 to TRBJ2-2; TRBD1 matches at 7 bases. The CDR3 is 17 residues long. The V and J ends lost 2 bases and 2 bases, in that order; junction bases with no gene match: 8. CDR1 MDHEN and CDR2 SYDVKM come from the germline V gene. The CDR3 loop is CASSLTLGTANTGELFF. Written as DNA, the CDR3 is TGTGCCAGCAGTTTAACCCTTGGGACAGCTAACACCGGGGAGCTGTTTTTT.

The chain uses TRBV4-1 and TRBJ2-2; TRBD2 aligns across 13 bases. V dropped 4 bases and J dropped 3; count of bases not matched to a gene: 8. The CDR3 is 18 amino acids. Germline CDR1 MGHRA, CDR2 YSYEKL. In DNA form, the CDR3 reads TGCGCCAGCAGCCGCCCTACTAGCGGGGGGGTGTACACCGGGGAGCTGTTTTTT. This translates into CASSRPTSGGVYTGELFF.

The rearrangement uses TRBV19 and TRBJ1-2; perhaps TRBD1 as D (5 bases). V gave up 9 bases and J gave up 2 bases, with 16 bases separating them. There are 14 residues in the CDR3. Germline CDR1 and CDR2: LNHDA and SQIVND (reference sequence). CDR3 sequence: CASHRGGGNYGYTF. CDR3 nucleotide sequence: TGTGCCAGCCATCGCGGGGGGGGAAACTATGGCTACACCTTC. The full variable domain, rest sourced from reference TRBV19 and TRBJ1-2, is DGGITQSPKYLFRKEGQNVTLSCEQNLNHDAMYWYRQDPGQGLRLIYYSQIVNDFQKGDIAEGYSVSREKKESFPLTVTSAQKNPTAFYLCASHRGGGNYGYTFGSGTRLTVV.

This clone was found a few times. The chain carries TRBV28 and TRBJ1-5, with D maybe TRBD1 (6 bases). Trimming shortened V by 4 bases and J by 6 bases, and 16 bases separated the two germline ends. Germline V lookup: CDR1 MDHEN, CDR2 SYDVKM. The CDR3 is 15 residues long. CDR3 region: CASSSPTGKTQPQHF. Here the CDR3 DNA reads TGTGCCAGCAGTTCACCTACAGGGAAGACTCAGCCCCAGCATTTT.

The CDR3 DNA reads TGTGCCAGCAGCGTAGGAACTAGAGCTGAACAAGAGACCCAGTACTTC. Its protein product is CASSVGTRAEQETQYF. The J gene is TRBJ2-5, the V gene TRBV9, with D possibly matching TRBD2 (5 bases). CDR3 length: 16 residues. Deletions cut 0 bases from V and 2 bases from J, with 14 bases between. The V gene's germline CDR1 is SGDLS and CDR2 YYNGEE.

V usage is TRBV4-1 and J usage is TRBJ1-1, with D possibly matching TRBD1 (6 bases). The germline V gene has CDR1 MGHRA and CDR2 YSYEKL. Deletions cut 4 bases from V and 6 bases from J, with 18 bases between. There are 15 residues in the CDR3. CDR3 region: CASSLLNRVGAEAFF. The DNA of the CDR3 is TGCGCCAGCAGCCTCTTAAACAGGGTCGGGGCTGAAGCTTTCTTT.

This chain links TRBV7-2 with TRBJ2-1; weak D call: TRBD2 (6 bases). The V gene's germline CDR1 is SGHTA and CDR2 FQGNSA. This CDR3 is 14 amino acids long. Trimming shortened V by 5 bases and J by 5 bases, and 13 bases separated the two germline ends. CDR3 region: CASSPSRGNNEQFF. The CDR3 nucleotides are TGTGCCAGCAGCCCCAGCCGGGGGAACAATGAGCAGTTCTTC.

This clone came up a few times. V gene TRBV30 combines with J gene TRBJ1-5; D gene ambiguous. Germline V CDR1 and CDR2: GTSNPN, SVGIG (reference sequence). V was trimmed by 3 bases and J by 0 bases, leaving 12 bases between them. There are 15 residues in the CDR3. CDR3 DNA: TGTGCCTGGAGCCCAGACACCTATAGCAATCAGCCCCAGCATTTT. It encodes CAWSPDTYSNQPQHF.

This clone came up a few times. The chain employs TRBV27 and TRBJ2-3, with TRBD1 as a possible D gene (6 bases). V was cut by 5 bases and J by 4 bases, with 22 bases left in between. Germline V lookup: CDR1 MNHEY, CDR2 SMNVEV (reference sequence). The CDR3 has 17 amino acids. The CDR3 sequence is CASSKGLGAISPDTQYF. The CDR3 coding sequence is TGTGCCAGCAGTAAAGGGTTGGGGGCGATCTCCCCAGATACGCAGTATTTT.